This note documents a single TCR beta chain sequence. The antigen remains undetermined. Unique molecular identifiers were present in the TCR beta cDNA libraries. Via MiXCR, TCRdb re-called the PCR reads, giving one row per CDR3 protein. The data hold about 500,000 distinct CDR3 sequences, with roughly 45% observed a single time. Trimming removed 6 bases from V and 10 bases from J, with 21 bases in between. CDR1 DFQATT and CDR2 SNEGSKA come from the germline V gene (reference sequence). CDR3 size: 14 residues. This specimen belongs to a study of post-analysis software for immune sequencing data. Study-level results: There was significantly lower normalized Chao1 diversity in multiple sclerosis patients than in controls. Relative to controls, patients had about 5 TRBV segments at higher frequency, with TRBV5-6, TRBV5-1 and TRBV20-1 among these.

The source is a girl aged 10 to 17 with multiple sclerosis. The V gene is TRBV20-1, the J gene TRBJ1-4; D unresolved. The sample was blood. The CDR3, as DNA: TGCAGTGCCAAGCAAACGGGTGGGATGGGAAAACTGTTTTTT. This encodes CSAKQTGGMGKLFF.